This TCR beta chain was sequenced in a study of OX40 agonist ivuxolimab in advanced cancers. Clones were read by immunoSEQ multiplex PCR, and TCRdb kept only the in-frame ones, dropping some. The table records about 30,000 clones, roughly 92% of them present only once. V gave up 4 bases and J gave up 5 bases, with 9 bases separating them. The CDR3 consists of 12 residues. Germline lookup yields CDR1 SEHNR and CDR2 FQNEAQ (reference sequence). The TCR originated in an adult with an advanced solid tumor such as melanoma, head and neck, liver or kidney cancer. The chain employs TRBV7-9 and TRBJ2-7; D is undetermined. Sequenced material: CD4+ or CD8+ T cells sorted from blood, taken in a trial of the OX40 agonist ivuxolimab. CDR3 sequence (DNA): TGTGCCAGCAGCTATTCGGGCAACGAGCAGTACTTC. Translation gives CASSYSGNEQYF.